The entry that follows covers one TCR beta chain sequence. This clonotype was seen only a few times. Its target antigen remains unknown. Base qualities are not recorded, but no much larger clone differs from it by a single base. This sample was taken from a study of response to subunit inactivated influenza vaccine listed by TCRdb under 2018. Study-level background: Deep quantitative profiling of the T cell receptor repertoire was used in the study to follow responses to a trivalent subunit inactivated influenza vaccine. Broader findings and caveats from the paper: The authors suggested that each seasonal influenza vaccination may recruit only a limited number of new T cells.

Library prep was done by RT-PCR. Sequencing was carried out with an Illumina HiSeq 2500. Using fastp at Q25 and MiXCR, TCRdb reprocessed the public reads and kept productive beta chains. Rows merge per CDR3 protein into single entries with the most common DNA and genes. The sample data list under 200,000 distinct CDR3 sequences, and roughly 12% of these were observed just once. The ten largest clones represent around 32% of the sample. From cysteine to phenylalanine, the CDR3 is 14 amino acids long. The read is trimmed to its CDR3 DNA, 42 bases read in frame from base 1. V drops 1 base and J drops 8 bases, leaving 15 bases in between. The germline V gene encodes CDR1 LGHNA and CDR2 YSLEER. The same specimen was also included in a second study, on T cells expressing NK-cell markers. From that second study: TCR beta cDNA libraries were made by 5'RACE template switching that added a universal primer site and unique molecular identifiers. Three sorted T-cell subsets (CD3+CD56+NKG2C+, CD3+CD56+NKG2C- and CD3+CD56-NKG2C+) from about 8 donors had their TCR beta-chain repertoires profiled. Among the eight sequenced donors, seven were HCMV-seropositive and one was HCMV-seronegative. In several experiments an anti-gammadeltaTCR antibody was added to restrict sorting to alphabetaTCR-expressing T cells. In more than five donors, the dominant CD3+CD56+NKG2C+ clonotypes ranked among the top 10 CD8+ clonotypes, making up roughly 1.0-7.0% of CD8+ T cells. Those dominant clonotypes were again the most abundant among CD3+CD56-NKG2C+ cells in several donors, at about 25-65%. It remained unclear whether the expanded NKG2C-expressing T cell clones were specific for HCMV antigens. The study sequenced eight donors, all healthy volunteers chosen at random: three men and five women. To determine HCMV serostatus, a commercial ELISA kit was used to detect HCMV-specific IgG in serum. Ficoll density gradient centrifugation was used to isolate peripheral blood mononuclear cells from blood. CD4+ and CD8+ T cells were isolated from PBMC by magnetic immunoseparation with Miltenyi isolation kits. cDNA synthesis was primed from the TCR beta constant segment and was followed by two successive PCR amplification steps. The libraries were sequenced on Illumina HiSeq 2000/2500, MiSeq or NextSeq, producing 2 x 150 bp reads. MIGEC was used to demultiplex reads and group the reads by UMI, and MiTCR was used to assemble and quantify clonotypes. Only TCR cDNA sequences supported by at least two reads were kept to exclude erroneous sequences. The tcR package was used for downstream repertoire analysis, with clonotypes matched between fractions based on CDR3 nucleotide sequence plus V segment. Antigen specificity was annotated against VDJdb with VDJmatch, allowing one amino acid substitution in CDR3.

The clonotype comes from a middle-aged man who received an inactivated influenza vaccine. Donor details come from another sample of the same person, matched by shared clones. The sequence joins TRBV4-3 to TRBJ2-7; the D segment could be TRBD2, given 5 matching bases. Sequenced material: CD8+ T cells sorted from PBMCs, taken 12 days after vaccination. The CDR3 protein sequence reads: CASSQGGGGFKQYF. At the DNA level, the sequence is TGCGCCAGCAGCCAAGGTGGTGGAGGATTCAAGCAGTACTTC.